This TCR beta chain was captured by sequencing in a study of OX40 agonist ivuxolimab in advanced cancers. Autoimmune disease history or systemic immunosuppression meant exclusion. Patients had blood sampled at baseline and again on cycle 4 day 1 and cycle 7 day 1. Generated by immunoSEQ multiplex PCR, the TCRdb table keeps only in-frame clones and is missing some. The sample has about 84,000 clones, 94% seen once. Notes on this clone: Its target is not known.

The ends lost 1 base at V and 9 bases at J; junction bases unmatched: 7. The CDR3 is 14 amino acids. The germline gives CDR1 SGHVS, CDR2 FQNEAQ. Study-wide findings and caveats: CD8+ T cells were the subset that, on average, had more expanded clones than CD4+. CD4+ and CD8+ blood T cells expanded clonally by week 6 at 0.1 to 3.0 mg/kg.

The input for sequencing was CD4+ or CD8+ T cells sorted from blood, taken in a trial of the OX40 agonist ivuxolimab. The source is an adult with an advanced solid tumor such as melanoma, head and neck, liver or kidney cancer. The rearrangement links TRBV7-8 to TRBJ2-3; 7 positions agree with TRBD1. Here the CDR3 DNA reads TGTGCCAGCAGCTTAGACTGGGGACAGTCGACGCAGTATTTT. Translating it yields CASSLDWGQSTQYF.